The 2 T cell receptor beta chains presented below share a single source sample, sequenced in a study of OX40 agonist ivuxolimab in advanced cancers. TCRdb keeps only in-frame clones here, not all; method: immunoSEQ multiplex PCR. The sample shows some 63,000 clones, over 75% of them seen only once. The sample consisted of CD4+ or CD8+ T cells sorted from blood, taken in a trial of the OX40 agonist ivuxolimab. These receptors were obtained from an adult with an advanced solid tumor such as melanoma, head and neck, liver or kidney cancer.

The rearrangement uses TRBV5-1 and TRBJ1-1; possibly TRBD1 for D (6 bases). The CDR3 runs to 17 residues. Looked up from germline, CDR1 is SGHRS and CDR2 is YFSETQ. V lost 3 bases and J 0 bases, leaving 18 bases between the germline ends. The CDR3: CASSSRGGSGMNTEAFF. For the CDR3, the DNA is TGCGCCAGCAGCTCCCGGGGGGGCAGCGGGATGAACACTGAAGCTTTCTTT.

The rearrangement joins TRBV7-8 to TRBJ2-7; unclear D gene. The V gene's germline CDR1 is SGHVS and CDR2 FQNEAQ. This CDR3 is 12 amino acids long. Trimming removed 0 bases at V and 2 bases at J, with 2 bases between. In DNA, the CDR3 is TGTGCCAGCAGCTTAGCTCCCTACGAGCAGTACTTC. Protein sequence: CASSLAPYEQYF.